This T cell receptor (beta chain) was profiled in a study of blood T cell repertoires in COVID-19. The overall study: The cDNA or gDNA used as material had been derived from T cells, B-cell-depleted T cells, or PBMCs.

Method: immunoSEQ multiplex PCR; TCRdb's copy keeps in-frame clones and lacks some. The table has some 170,000 clones, approximately 82% seen once. The CDR3 spans 16 residues. V dropped 5 bases and J dropped 3; count of bases not matched to a gene: 8. Germline V CDR1 and CDR2: SGHDT, YYEEEE. The receptor comes from a woman aged 45-59 years who had recovered from COVID-19. The chain combines TRBV5-6 with TRBJ2-6; TRBD1 aligns across 7 bases. Material: PBMCs or T cells enriched from blood (not recorded which). The CDR3 nucleotides are TGTGCCAGCAGTGAGATCGGACAGGATGGGGCCAACGTCCTGACTTTC. It yields the protein CASSEIGQDGANVLTF.